Following are 18 T cell receptor beta chains from one sample sequenced in a study of sequential checkpoint blockade in melanoma. Only in-frame clones appear in the TCRdb table, and some are missing; sequencing was by immunoSEQ multiplex PCR. The sample lists roughly 8,400 clones, roughly nine tenths occurring once. Indicated treatment: randomized to nivolumab then ipilimumab (arm A) or the reverse (arm B). The sample consisted of CD8+ T cells sorted from blood (inferred from file names), taken from a patient given nivolumab and ipilimumab in sequence. The receptors come from a human donor with melanoma.

As for this clone: Distinct nucleotide sequences in the sample also encode this CDR3. The J gene is TRBJ2-7, the V gene TRBV5-1; no reliable D call. The CDR3 extends over 11 amino acids. Between the trimmed V and J ends, which lost 2 bases and 4 bases, there was a span of 4 bases. The germline V gene encodes CDR1 SGHRS and CDR2 YFSETQ. The CDR3 DNA reads as TGCGCCAGCAGCTTTTTATACGAGCAGTACTTC. Its translation: CASSFLYEQYF.

This clone has just one count. The chain recombines TRBV27 with TRBJ2-7, with D tentatively TRBD2 (6 bases). The CDR3 consists of 17 residues. Germline V lookup: CDR1 MNHEY, CDR2 SMNVEV (reference sequence). Between the trimmed V and J ends, which lost 4 bases and 0 bases, there was a span of 19 bases. The CDR3 DNA sequence: TGTGCCAGCAGTTCAATGATCGCGGGGCGGTACTCCTACGAGCAGTACTTC. This encodes CASSSMIAGRYSYEQYF.

The CDR3 DNA follows: TGTGCCAGCAGTTTATCGATGGGGGGTAATCAGCCCCAGCATTTT. Residues: CASSLSMGGNQPQHF. V gene TRBV27 combines with J gene TRBJ1-5; a possible D gene is TRBD1 (5 bases). V lost 0 bases and J 4 bases, leaving 10 bases between the germline ends. The CDR3 has 15 residues. Germline CDR1 and CDR2: MNHEY and SMNVEV (reference sequence).

The chain has TRBV4-1 and TRBJ2-1; D remains ambiguous. CDR1 MGHRA and CDR2 YSYEKL come from the germline V gene. Trimming removed 1 base at V and 0 bases at J, with 10 bases between. The CDR3 is 16 amino acids. CDR3: CASSQVSPSSYNEQFF. The CDR3, as DNA: TGCGCCAGCAGCCAAGTTTCCCCTAGCTCCTACAATGAGCAGTTCTTC.

About this clone: Distinct nucleotide sequences in the sample also encode this CDR3. The chain employs TRBV9 and TRBJ1-2; D possibly corresponds to TRBD1 (5 bases). The CDR3 is 13 residues long. Germline V lookup: CDR1 SGDLS, CDR2 YYNGEE. V was trimmed by 0 bases and J by 3 bases, leaving 6 bases between them. This CDR3 is CASSVGGDYGYTF. The CDR3 DNA sequence: TGTGCCAGCAGCGTAGGGGGGGACTATGGCTACACCTTC.

The chain recombines TRBV11-3 with TRBJ1-2, with D unresolved. The CDR3 is made up of 13 amino acids. The germline V gene encodes CDR1 SGHNT and CDR2 YENEEA. Trimming left V 4 bases short and J 1 base short, with 7 bases between. In DNA form, the CDR3 reads TGTGCCAGCAGCTCACATCATAACTATGGCTACACCTTC. This encodes CASSSHHNYGYTF.

The chain joins TRBV10-2 to TRBJ2-7; D remains ambiguous. The CDR3 covers 13 residues. Trimming stripped 3 bases from V and 3 bases from J, with 9 bases between. From germline, CDR1 is WSHSY and CDR2 SAAADI. This CDR3 reads CASSDGRRYEQYF. CDR3 nucleotides: TGCGCCAGCAGTGATGGCAGGCGCTACGAGCAGTACTTC.

The chain uses TRBV6-6 and TRBJ2-7; D gene ambiguous. Trimming took 2 bases from V and 7 from J, leaving 15 bases between them. Germline CDR1 is MNHNY and CDR2 is SVGAGI (reference sequence). This CDR3 is built from 14 residues. The DNA for the CDR3 is TGTGCCAGCAGTTACAATGCTCGGTCGGGTGAGCAGTACTTC. Translation: CASSYNARSGEQYF.

This clone is a singleton in its sample. The chain links TRBV5-8 to TRBJ2-7; 7 nucleotides line up with TRBD1. CDR1 SGHTS and CDR2 YDEGEE come from the germline V gene. This CDR3 contains 13 residues. V gave up 4 bases and J gave up 2 bases; unmatched junction bases: 3. This CDR3 is CASSVTGAYEQYF. DNA of the CDR3: TGTGCCAGCAGCGTCACAGGGGCCTACGAGCAGTACTTC. Variable domain in full (rest from reference TRBV5-8 and TRBJ2-7): EAGVTQSPTHLIKTRGQQATLRCSPISGHTSVYWYQQALGLGLQFLLWYDEGEERNRGNFPPRFSGRQFPNYSSELNVNALELEDSALYLCASSVTGAYEQYFGPGTRLTVT.

The rearrangement links TRBV7-9 to TRBJ1-1; 8 nucleotides match TRBD1. V shed 6 bases, J shed 6 bases, and the junction held 9 bases outside the gene matches. This CDR3 comprises 14 residues. Looked up from germline, CDR1 is SEHNR and CDR2 is FQNEAQ (reference sequence). CDR3 sequence: CASSSQGAISEAFF. The CDR3 coding sequence is TGTGCCAGCAGTTCGCAGGGGGCAATTTCTGAAGCTTTCTTT.

The CDR3 loop reads CASRWTGATREQYF. CDR3 nucleotides: TGTGCCAGCAGATGGACAGGGGCGACGAGAGAGCAGTACTTC. The rearrangement links TRBV27 to TRBJ2-7; TRBD1 matches at 9 bases. Germline CDR1 reads MNHEY; CDR2 reads SMNVEV (reference sequence). This CDR3 is built from 14 residues. V trimming: 6 bases; J trimming: 7 bases; junction bases outside the gene matches: 10.

The chain is built from TRBV27 and TRBJ1-2; TRBD1 might be the D (6 bases). V was clipped by 10 bases and J by 5 bases, with 20 bases between them. Germline V gene lookup returns CDR1 MNHEY and CDR2 SMNVEV (reference sequence). The CDR3 spans 14 residues. DNA of the CDR3: TGTGCCATCAATAACCCAGGACAGCGATATGGCTACACCTTC. Translated, it gives CAINNPGQRYGYTF.

The V call is TRBV5-1, the J call TRBJ2-7, with a possible D match to TRBD1 (6 bases). The CDR3 runs to 14 residues. Germline-derived CDR1 and CDR2 are SGHRS and YFSETQ. Trimming cost V 4 bases and J 2 bases, with 13 bases left between them. CDR3 loop: CASSTGTNTYEQYF. The CDR3 DNA reads as TGCGCCAGCAGCACGGGGACAAACACCTACGAGCAGTACTTC.

This chain links TRBV29-1 with TRBJ1-3; D call uncertain. Germline CDR1 and CDR2: SQVTM and ANQGSEA. CDR3 length: 11 amino acids. The CDR3 loop reads CGVEGGNTIYF. The CDR3 DNA is TGCGGAGTAGAGGGAGGAAACACCATATATTTT.

The chain is built from TRBV6-5 and TRBJ2-5; 11 bases map to TRBD1. Germline V gene lookup returns CDR1 MNHEY and CDR2 SVGAGI. After removal of 2 bases from V and 4 bases from J, the junction contained 3 bases not matched to a gene. The CDR3 spans 15 residues. The CDR3: CASSYGTGGLETQYF. The CDR3 nucleotides are TGTGCCAGCAGTTACGGGACAGGGGGTTTAGAGACCCAGTACTTC.

This clone has a single count. The J gene is TRBJ2-1, the V gene TRBV15; D ambiguous. This CDR3 has 12 amino acids. The germline gives CDR1 LNHNV, CDR2 YYDKDF (reference sequence). Trimming took off 0 bases at V and 9 bases at J, with 6 bases between the two ends. The CDR3 coding sequence is TGTGCCACCAGCAGAGATGCTAGTGAGCAGTTCTTC. It yields the protein CATSRDASEQFF.

V and J are TRBV6-6 and TRBJ1-4; TRBD1 aligns across 7 bases. The germline gives CDR1 MNHNY, CDR2 SVGAGI (reference sequence). CDR3 length equals 15 residues. The V segment lost 2 bases and the J segment 4 bases; nucleotides outside the gene matches: 4. CDR3 DNA sequence: TGTGCCAGCAGTTACGGGGGACAGCGTAATGAAAAACTGTTTTTT. Its translation is CASSYGGQRNEKLFF.

A single count supports this clone. The rearrangement links TRBV7-9 to TRBJ1-2; D is undetermined. V lost 11 bases and J 6 bases, leaving 19 bases between the germline ends. This CDR3 has 13 residues. CDR1 SEHNR and CDR2 FQNEAQ come from the germline V gene (reference sequence). The CDR3: CAYSGGVTHGYTF. CDR3 DNA sequence: TGTGCCTACAGCGGCGGGGTAACTCATGGCTACACCTTC.